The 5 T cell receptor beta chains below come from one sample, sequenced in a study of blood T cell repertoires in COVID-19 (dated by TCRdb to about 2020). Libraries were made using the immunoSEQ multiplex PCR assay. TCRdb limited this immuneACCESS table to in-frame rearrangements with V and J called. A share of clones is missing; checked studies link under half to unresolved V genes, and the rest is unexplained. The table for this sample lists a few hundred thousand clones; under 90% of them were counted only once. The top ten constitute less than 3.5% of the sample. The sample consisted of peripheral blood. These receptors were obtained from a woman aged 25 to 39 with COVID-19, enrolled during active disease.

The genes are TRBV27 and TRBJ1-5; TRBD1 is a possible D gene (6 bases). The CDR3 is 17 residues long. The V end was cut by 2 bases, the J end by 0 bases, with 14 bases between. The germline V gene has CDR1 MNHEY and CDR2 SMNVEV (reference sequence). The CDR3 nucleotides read TGTGCCAGCAGTTTACACCAGGGGACCTATAGCAATCAGCCCCAGCATTTT. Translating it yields CASSLHQGTYSNQPQHF.

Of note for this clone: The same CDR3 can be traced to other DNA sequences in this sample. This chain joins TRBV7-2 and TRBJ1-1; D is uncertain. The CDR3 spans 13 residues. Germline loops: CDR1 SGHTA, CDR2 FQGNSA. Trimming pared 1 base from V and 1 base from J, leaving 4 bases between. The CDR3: CASSLDRNTEAFF. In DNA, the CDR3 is TGTGCCAGCAGCTTAGACAGGAACACTGAAGCTTTCTTT.

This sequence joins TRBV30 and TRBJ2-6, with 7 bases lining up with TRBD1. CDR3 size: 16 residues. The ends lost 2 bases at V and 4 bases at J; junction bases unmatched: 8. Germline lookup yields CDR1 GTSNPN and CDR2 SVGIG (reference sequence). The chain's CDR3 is CAWSTPTGSGANVLTF. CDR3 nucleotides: TGTGCCTGGAGTACCCCGACAGGGTCCGGGGCCAACGTCCTGACTTTC. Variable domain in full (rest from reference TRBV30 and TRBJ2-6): SQTIHQWPATLVQPVGSPLSLECTVEGTSNPNLYWYRQAAGRGLQLLFYSVGIGQISSEVPQNLSASRPQDRQFILSSKKLLLSDSGFYLCAWSTPTGSGANVLTFGAGSRLTVL.

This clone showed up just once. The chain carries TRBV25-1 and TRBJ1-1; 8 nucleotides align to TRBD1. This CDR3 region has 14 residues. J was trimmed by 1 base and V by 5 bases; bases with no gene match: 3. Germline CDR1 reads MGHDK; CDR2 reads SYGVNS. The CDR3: CASSRGQENTEAFF. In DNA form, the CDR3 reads TGTGCCAGCAGTCGGGGACAGGAGAACACTGAAGCTTTCTTT.

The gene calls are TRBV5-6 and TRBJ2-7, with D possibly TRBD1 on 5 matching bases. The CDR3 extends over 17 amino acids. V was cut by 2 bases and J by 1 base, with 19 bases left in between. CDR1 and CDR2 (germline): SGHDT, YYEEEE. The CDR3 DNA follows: TGTGCCAGCAGCTTATTTGTGCTAAGGGGAAAGTCCTACGAGCAGTACTTC. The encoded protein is CASSLFVLRGKSYEQYF.